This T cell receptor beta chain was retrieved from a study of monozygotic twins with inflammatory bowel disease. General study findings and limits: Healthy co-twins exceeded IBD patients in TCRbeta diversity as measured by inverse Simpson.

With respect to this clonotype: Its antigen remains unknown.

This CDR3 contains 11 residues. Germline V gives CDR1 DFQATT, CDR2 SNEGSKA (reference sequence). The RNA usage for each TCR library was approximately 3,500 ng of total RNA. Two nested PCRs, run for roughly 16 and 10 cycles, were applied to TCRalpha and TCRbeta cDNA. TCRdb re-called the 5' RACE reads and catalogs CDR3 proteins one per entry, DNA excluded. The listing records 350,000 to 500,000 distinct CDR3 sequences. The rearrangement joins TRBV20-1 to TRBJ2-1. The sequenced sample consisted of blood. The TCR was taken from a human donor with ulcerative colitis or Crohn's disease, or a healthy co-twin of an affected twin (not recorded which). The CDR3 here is CSAPGYSEQFF.